This T cell receptor beta chain was obtained from a study of blood T cell repertoires in COVID-19. Study summary: Collection of acute and convalescent COVID-19 samples took place in the United States, Italy and Spain. PBMCs, B-cell-depleted T cells, or T cells provided the cDNA or gDNA that made up the material.

As originally analysed: Nucleated cell number was recorded as an estimate derived from reference gene primer amplification. TCRdb keeps only in-frame clones here, not all; method: immunoSEQ multiplex PCR. That table supplies the V and J calls and clone size; D and trimming were determined from the DNA. Of about 110,000 clones detected, around 84% appear once; the ten largest clones hold 7.9%. CDR3 length equals 14 residues. Trimming cost V 3 bases and J 12 bases, with 18 bases left between them. Germline CDR1 and CDR2: SEHNR and FQNEAQ (reference sequence). This clone was observed a few times. V is TRBV7-9 and J is TRBJ2-1; D possibly corresponds to TRBD2 (5 bases). This sequence was found in a woman of 80 years or more with active or convalescent COVID-19. The specimen was peripheral blood. The CDR3 nucleotides read TGTGCCAGCAGCTTCGAGACGTTGGGGAGCCGGCAGTTCTTC. This sequence encodes CASSFETLGSRQFF.